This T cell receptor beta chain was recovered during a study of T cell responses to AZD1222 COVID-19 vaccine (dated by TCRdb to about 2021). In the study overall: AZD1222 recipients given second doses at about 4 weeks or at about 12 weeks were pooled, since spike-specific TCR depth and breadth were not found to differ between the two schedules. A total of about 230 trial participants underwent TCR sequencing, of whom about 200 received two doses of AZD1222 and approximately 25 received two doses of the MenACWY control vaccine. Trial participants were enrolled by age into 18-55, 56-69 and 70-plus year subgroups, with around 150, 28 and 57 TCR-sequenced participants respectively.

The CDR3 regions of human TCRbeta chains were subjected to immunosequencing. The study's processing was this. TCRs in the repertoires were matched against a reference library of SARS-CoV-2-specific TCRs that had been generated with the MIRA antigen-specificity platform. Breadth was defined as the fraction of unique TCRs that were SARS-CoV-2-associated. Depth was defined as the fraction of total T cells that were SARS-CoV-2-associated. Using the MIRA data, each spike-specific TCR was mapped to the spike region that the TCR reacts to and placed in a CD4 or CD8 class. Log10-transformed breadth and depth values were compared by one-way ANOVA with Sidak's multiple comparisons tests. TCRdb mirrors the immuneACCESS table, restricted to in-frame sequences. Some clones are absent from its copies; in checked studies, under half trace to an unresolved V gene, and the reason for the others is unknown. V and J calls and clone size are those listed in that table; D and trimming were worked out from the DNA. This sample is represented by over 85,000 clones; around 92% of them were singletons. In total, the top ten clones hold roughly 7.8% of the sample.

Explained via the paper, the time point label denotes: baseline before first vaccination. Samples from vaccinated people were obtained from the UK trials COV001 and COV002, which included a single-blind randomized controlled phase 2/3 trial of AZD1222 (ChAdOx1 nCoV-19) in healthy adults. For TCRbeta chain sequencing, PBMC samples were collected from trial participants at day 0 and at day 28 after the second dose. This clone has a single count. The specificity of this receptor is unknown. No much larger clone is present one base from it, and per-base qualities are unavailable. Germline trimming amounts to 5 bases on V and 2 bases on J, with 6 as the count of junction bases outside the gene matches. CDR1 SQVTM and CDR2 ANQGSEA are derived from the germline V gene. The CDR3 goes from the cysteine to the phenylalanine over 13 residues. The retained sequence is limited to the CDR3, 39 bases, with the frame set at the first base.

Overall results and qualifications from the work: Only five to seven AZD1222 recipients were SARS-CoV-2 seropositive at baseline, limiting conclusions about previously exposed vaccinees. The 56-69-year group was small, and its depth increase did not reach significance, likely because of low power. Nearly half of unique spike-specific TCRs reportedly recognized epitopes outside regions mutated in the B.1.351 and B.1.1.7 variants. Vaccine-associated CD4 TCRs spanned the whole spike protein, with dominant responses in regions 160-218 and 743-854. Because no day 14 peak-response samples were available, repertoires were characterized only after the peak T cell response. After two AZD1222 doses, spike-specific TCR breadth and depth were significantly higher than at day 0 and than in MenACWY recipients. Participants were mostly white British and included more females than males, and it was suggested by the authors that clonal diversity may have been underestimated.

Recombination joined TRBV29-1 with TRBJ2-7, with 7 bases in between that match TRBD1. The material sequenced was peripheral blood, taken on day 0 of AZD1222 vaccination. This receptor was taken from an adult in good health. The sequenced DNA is TGCAGCGTTAATACCGGGACAGCCTACGAGCAGTACTTC. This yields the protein CSVNTGTAYEQYF.